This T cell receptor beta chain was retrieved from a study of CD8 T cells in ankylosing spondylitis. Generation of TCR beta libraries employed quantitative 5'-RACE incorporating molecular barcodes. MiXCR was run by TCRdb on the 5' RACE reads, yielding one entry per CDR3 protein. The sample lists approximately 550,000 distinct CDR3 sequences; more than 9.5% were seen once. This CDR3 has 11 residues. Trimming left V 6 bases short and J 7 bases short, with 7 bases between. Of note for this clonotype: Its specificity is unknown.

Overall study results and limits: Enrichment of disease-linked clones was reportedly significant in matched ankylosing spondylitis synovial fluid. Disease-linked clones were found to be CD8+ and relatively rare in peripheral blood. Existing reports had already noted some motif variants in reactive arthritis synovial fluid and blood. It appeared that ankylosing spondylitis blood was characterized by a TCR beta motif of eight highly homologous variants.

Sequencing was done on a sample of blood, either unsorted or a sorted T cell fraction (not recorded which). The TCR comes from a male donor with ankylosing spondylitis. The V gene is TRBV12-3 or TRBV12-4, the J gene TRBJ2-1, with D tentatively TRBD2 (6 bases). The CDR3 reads CASRSGNEQFF. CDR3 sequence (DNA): TGTGCCAGCAGGAGCGGGAATGAGCAGTTCTTC.